This T cell receptor beta chain emerged from a study of a mutant IDH1 vaccine in newly diagnosed glioma. This sample's time point: week 35, safety follow-up. Every vaccine dose comprised 300 ug of mutant IDH1 20-mer peptide plus topical imiquimod. Eight vaccine injections were given to patients in weeks 1, 3, 5, 7, 11, 15, 19 and 23. Donor tumors were new WHO grade 3 or 4 IDH1-mutant, ATRX-lost astrocytomas. To note about this clone: Its antigen is undetermined.

Generated by immunoSEQ multiplex PCR, the TCRdb table keeps only in-frame clones and is missing some. The sample yields over 45,000 clones, 80% to 95% seen once. Trimming took 0 bases from V and 5 from J, leaving 11 bases between them. CDR3 length: 14 residues. Germline V lookup: CDR1 SGDLS, CDR2 YYNGEE. The chain has TRBV9 and TRBJ2-5; the D gene is possibly TRBD2 (5 bases). Sequenced here: PBMCs, sampled from a glioma patient whose treatment included an IDH1 peptide vaccine. The source is a man aged 50-60 years with glioma. The CDR3, as DNA: TGTGCCAGCAGCGTAGGGGAACGGAGGGAGACCCAGTACTTC. Protein product: CASSVGERRETQYF.